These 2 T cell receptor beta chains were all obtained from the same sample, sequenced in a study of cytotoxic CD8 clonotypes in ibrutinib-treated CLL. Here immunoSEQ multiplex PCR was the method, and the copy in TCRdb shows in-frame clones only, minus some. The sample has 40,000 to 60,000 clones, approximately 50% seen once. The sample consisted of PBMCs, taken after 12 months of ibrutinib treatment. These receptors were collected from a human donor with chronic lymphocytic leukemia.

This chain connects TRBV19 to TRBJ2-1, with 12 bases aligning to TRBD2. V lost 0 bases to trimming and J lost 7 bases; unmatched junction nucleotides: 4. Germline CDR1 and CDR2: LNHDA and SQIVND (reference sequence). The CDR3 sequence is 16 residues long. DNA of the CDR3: TGTGCCAGTAGTATAGATCGCCTAGCGGGAGGGAATGAGCAGTTCTTC. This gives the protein CASSIDRLAGGNEQFF. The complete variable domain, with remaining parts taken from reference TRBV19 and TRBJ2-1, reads DGGITQSPKYLFRKEGQNVTLSCEQNLNHDAMYWYRQDPGQGLRLIYYSQIVNDFQKGDIAEGYSVSREKKESFPLTVTSAQKNPTAFYLCASSIDRLAGGNEQFFGPGTRLTVL.

The CDR3: CATNGRGNQPQHF. CDR3 sequence (DNA): TGTGCCACTAATGGTAGAGGTAATCAGCCCCAGCATTTT. This chain connects TRBV19 to TRBJ1-5; the D is unclear. This CDR3 region has 13 residues. Trimming removed 10 bases at V and 4 bases at J, with 14 bases between. CDR1 LNHDA and CDR2 SQIVND come from the germline V gene (reference sequence).